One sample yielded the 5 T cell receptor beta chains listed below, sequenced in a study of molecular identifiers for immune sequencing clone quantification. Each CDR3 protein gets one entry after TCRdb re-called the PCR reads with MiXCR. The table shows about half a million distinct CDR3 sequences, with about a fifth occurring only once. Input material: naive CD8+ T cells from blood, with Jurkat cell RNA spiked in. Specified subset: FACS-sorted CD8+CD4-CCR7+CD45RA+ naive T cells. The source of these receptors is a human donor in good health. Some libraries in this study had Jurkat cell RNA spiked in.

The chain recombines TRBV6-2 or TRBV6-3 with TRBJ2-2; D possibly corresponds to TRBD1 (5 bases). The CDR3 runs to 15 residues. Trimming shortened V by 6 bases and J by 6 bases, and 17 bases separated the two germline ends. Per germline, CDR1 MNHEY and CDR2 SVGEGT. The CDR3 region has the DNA TGTGCCAGCAGGCCCAGACAGACGGACGCCGGGGAGCTGTTTTTT. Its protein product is CASRPRQTDAGELFF.

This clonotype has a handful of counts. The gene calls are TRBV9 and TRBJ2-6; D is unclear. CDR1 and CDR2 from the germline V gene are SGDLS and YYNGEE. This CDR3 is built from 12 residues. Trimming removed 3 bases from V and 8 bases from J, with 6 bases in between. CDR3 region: CASSGRTNVLTF. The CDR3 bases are TGTGCCAGCAGCGGGCGGACCAACGTCCTGACTTTC.

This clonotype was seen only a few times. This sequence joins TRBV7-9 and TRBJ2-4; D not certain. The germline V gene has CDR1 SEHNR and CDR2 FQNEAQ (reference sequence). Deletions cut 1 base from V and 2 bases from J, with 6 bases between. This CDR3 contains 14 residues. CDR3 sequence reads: CASSLVSPKNIQYF. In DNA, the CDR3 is TGTGCCAGCAGCTTAGTCTCTCCCAAAAACATTCAGTACTTC.

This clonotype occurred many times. The CDR3 DNA reads as TGCGCCAGCAGCCAAGATCTCGGCAGGGTGTACGAGCAGTACTTC. Residues: CASSQDLGRVYEQYF. This chain uses TRBV4-3 with TRBJ2-7, with TRBD1 as a possible D gene (5 bases). This CDR3 has 15 residues. V was shortened by 0 bases and J by 4 bases, with 13 bases between the two germline ends. Germline V gene data show CDR1 as LGHNA and CDR2 as YSLEER.

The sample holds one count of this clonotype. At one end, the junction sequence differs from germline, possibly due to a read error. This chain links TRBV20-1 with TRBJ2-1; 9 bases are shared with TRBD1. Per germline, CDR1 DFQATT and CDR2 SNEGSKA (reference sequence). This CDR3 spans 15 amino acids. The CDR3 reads CSARYRDRAYSEQFF. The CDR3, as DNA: TGCAGTGCTAGATACCGGGACAGGGCATACAGTGAGCAGTTCTTC.